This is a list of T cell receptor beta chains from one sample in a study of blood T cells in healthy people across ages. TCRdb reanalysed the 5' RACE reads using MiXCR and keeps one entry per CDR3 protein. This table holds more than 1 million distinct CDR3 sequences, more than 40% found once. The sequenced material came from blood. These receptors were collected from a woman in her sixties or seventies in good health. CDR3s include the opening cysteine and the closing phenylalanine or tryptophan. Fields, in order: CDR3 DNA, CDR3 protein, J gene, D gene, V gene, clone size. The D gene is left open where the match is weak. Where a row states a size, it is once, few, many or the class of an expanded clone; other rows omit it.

TGTGCCAGCAGCCCAATGACAGGGAAAGAGACCCAGTACTTC	CASSPMTGKETQYF	TRBJ2-5	TRBD1	TRBV5-5	few
TGTGCCAGCAGTCCATACCGGGGTCAGGGAGTAAATGAGCAGTTCTTC	CASSPYRGQGVNEQFF	TRBJ2-1	NA	TRBV27	few
TGCGCCAGCAGCTTGAGGACGCCGTACAATGAGCAGTTCTTC	CASSLRTPYNEQFF	TRBJ2-1	NA	TRBV5-1	few
TGTGCCAGCAGCTTGGAATTAGTACGGAATGAGCAGTTCTTC	CASSLELVRNEQFF	TRBJ2-1	NA	TRBV5-6	NA
TGTGCCACAGTAGGGTACAATGAGCAGTTCTTC	CATVGYNEQFF	TRBJ2-1	NA	TRBV28	NA
TGCGCCAGCAGCCAAGATCCCAGCGTATGGACTAGCGGGAGGGGGAATGAGCAGTACTTC	CASSQDPSVWTSGRGNEQYF	TRBJ2-5	TRBD2	TRBV4-1	NA
TGCGCCAGCAGTGAGCCCCGGGCTAGCGGGAGTAACGAGCAGTACTTC	CASSEPRASGSNEQYF	TRBJ2-7	TRBD2	TRBV10-1	few
TGTGCCAGCAGCCCCGGGACATTCCCAACTAATGAAAAACTGTTTTTT	CASSPGTFPTNEKLFF	TRBJ1-4	NA	TRBV7-2	few
TGTGCCAGCAGCCAAAGACAGGCACTCATCGGAGATACGCAGTATTTT	CASSQRQALIGDTQYF	TRBJ2-3	NA	TRBV7-9	NA
TGTGCCAGTACCCCAGGACAGGGGGGAGATACGCAGTATTTT	CASTPGQGGDTQYF	TRBJ2-3	TRBD1	TRBV19	NA
TGTGCCACCAGTGATCCTCCGGGACACCAAGAGACCCAGTACTTC	CATSDPPGHQETQYF	TRBJ2-5	NA	TRBV24-1	few
TGCAGTGCGTCTCAGGGAGTCTCCTACGAGCAGTACTTC	CSASQGVSYEQYF	TRBJ2-7	NA	TRBV20-1	few
TGTGCCAGCAGGAACCCCACAGATACGCAGTATTTT	CASRNPTDTQYF	TRBJ2-3	NA	TRBV5-4	NA
TGTGCCAGCAGTTACGGCGCACTGGGCTCCGAACAGTACTTC	CASSYGALGSEQYF	TRBJ2-7	NA	TRBV6-5	NA
TGTGCCAGCAGCCATCTACAGGGGTACCAAGAGACCCAGTACTTC	CASSHLQGYQETQYF	TRBJ2-5	TRBD1	TRBV3-1	NA
TGCAGTGCAGACGGACTAGCGGGGGAAGAGACCCAGTACTTC	CSADGLAGEETQYF	TRBJ2-5	TRBD2	TRBV20-1	NA
TGTGCCAGCAGTGAAGAGGGTGGGCGAGAGACCCAGTACTTC	CASSEEGGRETQYF	TRBJ2-5	NA	TRBV2	NA
TGTGCCAGCAGCCCCAGCCCAGGGGATGGCTACACCTTC	CASSPSPGDGYTF	TRBJ1-2	NA	TRBV7-6	NA
TGTGCCAGCAGTTTAGTCAGTTTCAATGAGCAGTTCTTC	CASSLVSFNEQFF	TRBJ2-1	NA	TRBV12-3/TRBV12-4	NA
TGCAGTGCATCGACTAGCGGGAGATTGTGGGAGACCCAGTACTTC	CSASTSGRLWETQYF	TRBJ2-5	TRBD2	TRBV20-1	NA
TGTGCCAGCAGTTACGGAGTCAGCAGGGAGGTTGAAAAACTGTTTTTT	CASSYGVSREVEKLFF	TRBJ1-4	NA	TRBV6-5	few
TGTGCCACTTCCGGGACTTACTACAATGAGCAGTTCTTC	CATSGTYYNEQFF	TRBJ2-1	NA	TRBV6-6	NA
TGCAGCGTTATAACAGCCACAGATACGCAGTATTTT	CSVITATDTQYF	TRBJ2-3	NA	TRBV29-1	few
TGCGCCAGCAGCCAAGGGACTAGCGGGGGTTTTTATGAGCGGTACTTC	CASSQGTSGGFYERYF	TRBJ2-5	TRBD2	TRBV5-1	NA
TGTGCCAGCTCACCATCATTCGGGTCTGGGGCCAACGTCCTGACTTTC	CASSPSFGSGANVLTF	TRBJ2-6	NA	TRBV18	NA
TGCGCCAGCAGCCCGGGCGGGCAGGCCCAGAACACTGAAGCTTTCTTT	CASSPGGQAQNTEAFF	TRBJ1-1	NA	TRBV5-1	NA
TGTGCCAGCAGCCCCCTAGCTAGCGGGAACTACAATGAGCAGTTCTTC	CASSPLASGNYNEQFF	TRBJ2-1	TRBD2	TRBV7-3	NA
TGTGCCAGTAGTAATCAGGGGGGGAACTACAATGAGCAGTTCTTC	CASSNQGGNYNEQFF	TRBJ2-1	NA	TRBV19	NA
TGTGCCAGCAGTCACGCGGGACAGGGGTTCGGTGAGCAGTACTTC	CASSHAGQGFGEQYF	TRBJ2-5	TRBD1	TRBV7-8	NA
TGTGCCAGCAGTGAGGAGAGGCTTCGCACAGATACGCAGTATTTT	CASSEERLRTDTQYF	TRBJ2-3	NA	TRBV6-1	NA
TGTGCCAGCAGCCCTAGTCCTGGCTTCTACAATGAGCAGTTCTTC	CASSPSPGFYNEQFF	TRBJ2-1	NA	TRBV7-2	NA
TGTGCCAGCAGCCCCCGGGGAGATAGCAATCAGCCCCAGCATTTT	CASSPRGDSNQPQHF	TRBJ1-5	NA	TRBV28	NA
TGTGCCAGCAGCAATAGTACTAGCGGGAGTGGGGAGTACGAGCAGTACTTC	CASSNSTSGSGEYEQYF	TRBJ2-7	NA	TRBV21-1	NA
TGTGCCAGCAGCTTCCCTCACGCCACAGATACGCAGTATTTT	CASSFPHATDTQYF	TRBJ2-3	NA	TRBV11-2	NA
TGCAGCGTTGAAACAGGCCAGAACACTGAAGCTTTCTTT	CSVETGQNTEAFF	TRBJ1-1	NA	TRBV29-1	NA
TGCGCCAGCAGCTTGGGCTCGTCGGGGACGACCACAGATACGCAGTATTTT	CASSLGSSGTTTDTQYF	TRBJ2-3	NA	TRBV5-1	NA
TGTGCCAGCAGCCACACCCATACGCAGTATTTT	CASSHTHTQYF	TRBJ2-3	NA	TRBV14	NA
TGCAGCGTTGAAGTCGTAGCGGGAGAGACCCAGTACTTC	CSVEVVAGETQYF	TRBJ2-5	TRBD2	TRBV29-1	many
TGCAGTGTCGCGGGCCCTAGCACAGATACGCAGTATTTT	CSVAGPSTDTQYF	TRBJ2-3	NA	TRBV20-1	few
TGCAGTGCTAGAGATCGGGTAGCGGAATACGAGCAGTACTTC	CSARDRVAEYEQYF	TRBJ2-7	NA	TRBV20-1	few
TGTGCCAGCAGCTCCTCCGGCTCCTATAATTCACCCCTCCACTTT	CASSSSGSYNSPLHF	TRBJ1-6	NA	TRBV6-6	NA
TGTGCCAGCTCACCAGGCTCACGCGAGCAGTACTTC	CASSPGSREQYF	TRBJ2-7	NA	TRBV18	few